Here is one TCR beta chain with its context. Its antigen is undetermined. This record comes from a study of OX40 agonist ivuxolimab in advanced cancers. V shed 2 bases, J shed 7 bases, and the junction held 10 bases outside the gene matches. Germline values: CDR1 MGHRA, CDR2 YSYEKL. The CDR3 contains 16 residues. The study's findings and limits: The CD4+ and CD8+ T cells in the blood had expanded clonally by week 6 at 0.1 to 3.0 mg/kg.

TCRdb keeps only in-frame clones here, not all; method: immunoSEQ multiplex PCR. This sample has about 48,000 clones, with 80% to 95% found just once. The sequencing here drew on CD4+ or CD8+ T cells sorted from blood, taken in a trial of the OX40 agonist ivuxolimab. The genes are TRBV4-1 and TRBJ2-1, with 8 bases that match TRBD2. The clonotype comes from an adult with an advanced solid tumor such as melanoma, head and neck, liver or kidney cancer. The CDR3 reads CASSQPGSGGFNEQFF. The CDR3 DNA reads as TGCGCCAGCAGCCAACCGGGAAGCGGGGGCTTTAATGAGCAGTTCTTC.